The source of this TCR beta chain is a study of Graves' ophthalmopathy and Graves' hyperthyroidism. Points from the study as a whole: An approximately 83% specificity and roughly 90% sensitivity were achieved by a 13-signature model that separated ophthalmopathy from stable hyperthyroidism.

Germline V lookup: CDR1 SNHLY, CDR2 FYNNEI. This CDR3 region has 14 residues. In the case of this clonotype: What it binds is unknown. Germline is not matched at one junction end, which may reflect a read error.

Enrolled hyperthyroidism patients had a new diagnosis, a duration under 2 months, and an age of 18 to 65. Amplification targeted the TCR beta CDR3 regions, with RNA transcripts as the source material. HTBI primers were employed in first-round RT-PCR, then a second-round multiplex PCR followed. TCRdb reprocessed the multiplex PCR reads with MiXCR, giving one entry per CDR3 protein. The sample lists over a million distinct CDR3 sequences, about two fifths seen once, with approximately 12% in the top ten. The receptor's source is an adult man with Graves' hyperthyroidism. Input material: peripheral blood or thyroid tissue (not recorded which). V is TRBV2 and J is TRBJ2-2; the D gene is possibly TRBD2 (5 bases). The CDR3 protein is CASRELGNTGELSW. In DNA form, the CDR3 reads TGTGCCAGCAGGGAGCTGGGGAACACCGGGGAGCTGTCTTGG.